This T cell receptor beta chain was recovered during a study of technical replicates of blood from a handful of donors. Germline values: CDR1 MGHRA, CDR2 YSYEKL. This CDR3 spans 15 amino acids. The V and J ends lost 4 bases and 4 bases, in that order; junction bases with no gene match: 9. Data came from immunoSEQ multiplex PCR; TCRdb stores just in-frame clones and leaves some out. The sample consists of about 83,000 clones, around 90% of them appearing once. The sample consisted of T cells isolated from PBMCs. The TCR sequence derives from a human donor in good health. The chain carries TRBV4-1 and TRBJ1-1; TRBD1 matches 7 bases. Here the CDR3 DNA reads TGCGCCAGCAGCCGCCGGTCAGGGGGATTCACTGAAGCTTTCTTT. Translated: CASSRRSGGFTEAFF.